The rows below give T cell receptor beta chains drawn from one sample of a study of blood T cell repertoires in COVID-19. This table comes from immunoSEQ multiplex PCR, and its TCRdb copy is limited to in-frame clones, with some not included. The data show 200,000 to 250,000 clones, 80% to 90% seen once. Material for sequencing was peripheral blood. These TCRs come from a middle-aged man with active or convalescent COVID-19. Both conserved end residues are part of each CDR3. The D gene is left open where the match is weak. Not all rows give a size; the values are once, few, many and, for expanded clones, a class.

>few|TRBD1|TRBJ2-1|TRBV7-9
TGTGCCAGCAGCCCCTCCGGGCAGGGGGCGAGCAATGAGCAGTTCTTC
CASSPSGQGASNEQFF
>.|TRBD1|TRBJ1-4|TRBV28
TGTGCCTCCAGGGGGGATAGGGAAAAACTGTTTTTT
CASRGDREKLFF
>.|TRBD1|TRBJ2-3|TRBV4-1
TGCGCCAGCAGCCAATTCTCCGGCCGGGACAGGCTCACAGATACGCAGTATTTT
CASSQFSGRDRLTDTQYF
>once|TRBD1|TRBJ1-6|TRBV27
TGTGCCAGCAGTTTATACCCCGGACAGGGAGATTCACCCCTCCACTTT
CASSLYPGQGDSPLHF
>.|.|TRBJ2-3|TRBV7-9
TGTGCCAGCAGCTTAGAGGCAGGGAGCACAGATACGCAGTATTTT
CASSLEAGSTDTQYF
>.|.|TRBJ2-5|TRBV18
TGTGCCAGCTCACCGGGGCCAGGGCAAGAGACCCAGTACTTC
CASSPGPGQETQYF
>.|.|TRBJ2-2|TRBV7-3
TGTGCCAGCAGCTTAAATCCGGGGGTCGACACCGGGGAGCTGTTTTTT
CASSLNPGVDTGELFF
>.|.|TRBJ1-2|TRBV5-6
TGTGCCAGCAGCCCCATACAGGGTGGCGTCTATGGCTACACCTTC
CASSPIQGGVYGYTF
>.|TRBD1|TRBJ1-2|TRBV5-4
TGTGCCAGCAGCCTACGACAGGGGGGGAACTATGGCTACACCTTC
CASSLRQGGNYGYTF
>.|.|TRBJ2-7|TRBV28
TGTGCCAGCAGTTTAGCGGGCTTCATAACCTACGAGCAGTACTTC
CASSLAGFITYEQYF
>.|TRBD1|TRBJ1-6|TRBV15
TGTGCCACCAGCAGAGATAGGGACAGGGACTGGAATTCACCCCTCCACTTT
CATSRDRDRDWNSPLHF
>few|.|TRBJ2-1|TRBV7-3
TGTGCCAGCAGCTTAATGGGGCGGGGCTCCTACAATGAGCAGTTCTTC
CASSLMGRGSYNEQFF
>.|TRBD1|TRBJ2-4|TRBV6-2/TRBV6-3
TGTGCCAGCAGTCACCGTACCGGGACAGTTTCCTTTCTAGCCAAAAACATTCAGTACTTC
CASSHRTGTVSFLAKNIQYF
>.|TRBD2|TRBJ2-2|TRBV6-2/TRBV6-3
TGTGCCAGCAGTTACTCGATGATAGCGGGGGGTTACGCGAACACCGGGGAGCTGTTTTTT
CASSYSMIAGGYANTGELFF
>.|TRBD1|TRBJ1-2|TRBV10-2
TGCGCCAGTATGACAGGGAACTATGGCTACACCTTC
CASMTGNYGYTF
>.|.|TRBJ2-7|TRBV27
TGTGCCAGCATGCCCCTCGGCGGGGTATACGAGCAGTACTTC
CASMPLGGVYEQYF
>.|TRBD1|TRBJ1-2|TRBV28
TGTGCCAGCAGTCAGTTACCGGGACAGGGGGCGGAAAGCTATGGCTACACCTTC
CASSQLPGQGAESYGYTF
>.|.|TRBJ2-7|TRBV6-2/TRBV6-3
TGTGCCAGCAGTTACTCGGAGGGTGGACGGTACGAGCAGTACTTC
CASSYSEGGRYEQYF
>few|TRBD1|TRBJ2-5|TRBV28
TGTGCCAGCAGTGACAGGGGGCTGGGCCAAGAGACCCAGTACTTC
CASSDRGLGQETQYF
>.|TRBD2|TRBJ2-3|TRBV28
TGTGCCAGCAGCTCCCCCCCGTCAGCGGGATTCACAGATACGCAGTATTTT
CASSSPPSAGFTDTQYF
>.|TRBD1|TRBJ1-3|TRBV28
TGTGCCAGCAGTGGTCAGGGGGCGAAAGGAAACACCATATATTTT
CASSGQGAKGNTIYF
>.|.|TRBJ1-2|TRBV4-2
TGTGCCAGCAGCCAAGCACGGGACTATGGCTACACCTTC
CASSQARDYGYTF
>few|.|TRBJ1-6|TRBV5-1
TGCGCCAGCAGCTTGACAGGGAGCTCCTATAATTCACCCCTCCACTTT
CASSLTGSSYNSPLHF
>.|.|TRBJ2-3|TRBV5-5
TGTGCCAGCAGCTTGGGAGGACACGCCGCGGATACGCAGTATTTT
CASSLGGHAADTQYF
>.|.|TRBJ1-2|TRBV6-2/TRBV6-3
TGTGCCAGCAGTCGGACGGGGAACTATGGCTACACCTTC
CASSRTGNYGYTF
>once|TRBD2|TRBJ2-7|TRBV9
TGTGCCAGCAGCGCCAGCGGGGACCTCATAGGCGAGCAGTACTTC
CASSASGDLIGEQYF
>.|TRBD2|TRBJ2-2|TRBV18
TGTGCCAGCTCATCTACGGGAGGGAACACCGGGGAGCTGTTTTTT
CASSSTGGNTGELFF
>.|TRBD2|TRBJ2-3|TRBV7-3
TGTGCCAGCAGCGTGGGCGCGCGGGGGGCGGGAGATACGCAGTATTTT
CASSVGARGAGDTQYF
>.|TRBD2|TRBJ2-1|TRBV2
TGTGCCAGCAGCCGCCTAAGCGGGAGGGCCCCGCCCAATGAGCAGTTCTTC
CASSRLSGRAPPNEQFF
>.|.|TRBJ1-2|TRBV5-4
TGTGCCAGCAGCTTGGCTGGCGGGACCGGCTACACCTTC
CASSLAGGTGYTF
>.|.|TRBJ2-1|TRBV5-6
TGTGCCAGCAGCTTGGTGGGGGGGCCGAGCAATGAGCAGTTCTTC
CASSLVGGPSNEQFF
>.|TRBD1|TRBJ2-5|TRBV7-2
TGTGCCAGCAGCTTAAGGACAGGGTCAAGGGAGACCCAGTACTTC
CASSLRTGSRETQYF
>.|TRBD1|TRBJ1-3|TRBV9
TGTGCCAGCAGCGTAGTAGGACAGGGGATCTCTGGAAACACCATATATTTT
CASSVVGQGISGNTIYF
>.|.|TRBJ1-2|TRBV9
TGTGCCAGCAGCGTAGGACCCCTAGGCTATGGCTACACCTTC
CASSVGPLGYGYTF
>.|TRBD1|TRBJ2-1|TRBV11-3
TGTGCCAGCAGCTTAGACCTACAGGGGACCGATGAGCAGTTCTTC
CASSLDLQGTDEQFF
>.|.|TRBJ1-1|TRBV7-2
TGTGCCAGCAGCTTAGGTCAGAACACTGAAGCTTTCTTT
CASSLGQNTEAFF
>few|TRBD1|TRBJ1-6|TRBV19
TGTGCCAGTAGTAACAGGGGTAACTCACCCCTCCACTTT
CASSNRGNSPLHF
>.|.|TRBJ1-2|TRBV9
TGTGCCAGCAGCGTAGGGTTGTATACAGAGAACTATGGCTACACCTTC
CASSVGLYTENYGYTF
>.|.|TRBJ2-3|TRBV4-1
TGCGCCAGCAGCTTCCAGGGAACTAGCACAGATACGCAGTATTTT
CASSFQGTSTDTQYF
>.|.|TRBJ1-5|TRBV19
TGTGCCAGTAGTGTATCCGGGAGTAATCAGCCCCAGCATTTT
CASSVSGSNQPQHF
>.|TRBD1|TRBJ2-5|TRBV20-1
TGCAGTGCTAGTCCAGGGGGCGGCTTGCAAGAGACCCAGTACTTC
CSASPGGGLQETQYF
>.|.|TRBJ1-3|TRBV2
TGTGCCAGCAGTGAAGCCCGGGACTATCTTACCCTCTCTGGAAACACCATATATTTT
CASSEARDYLTLSGNTIYF
>.|TRBD1|TRBJ1-6|TRBV30
TGTGCCTACCTACAGGGGGCAGGGAATTCACCCCTCCACTTT
CAYLQGAGNSPLHF
>.|.|TRBJ2-7|TRBV18
TGTGCCAGCTCACCACGGCGGAGTGCCTACGAGCAGTACTTC
CASSPRRSAYEQYF
>.|.|TRBJ2-6|TRBV5-1
TGCGCCAGCAGCCTGTACTCTGGGGCCAACGTCCTGACTTTC
CASSLYSGANVLTF
>.|.|TRBJ2-3|TRBV4-1
TGCGCCAGCAGCCAAGTGAGCCGCACAGATACGCAGTATTTT
CASSQVSRTDTQYF
>few|TRBD1|TRBJ1-6|TRBV10-3
TGTGCCATCAGCCGGACAGGGCTCAATTCACCCCTCCACTTT
CAISRTGLNSPLHF
>.|.|TRBJ2-5|TRBV5-1
TGCGCCAGCAGCTTGGGGACAGTTGAAGAGACCCAGTACTTC
CASSLGTVEETQYF
>.|.|TRBJ2-1|TRBV7-2
TGTGCCAGCAGCTTAGCTTTCCAGGGATACAATGAGCAGTTCTTC
CASSLAFQGYNEQFF
>.|TRBD2|TRBJ2-3|TRBV5-4
TGTGCCAGCAGCAGCGGACTAGCGGGGTTGACAGATACGCAGTATTTT
CASSSGLAGLTDTQYF
>.|TRBD2|TRBJ2-5|TRBV4-1
TGCGCCAGCAGCCAAGAAGGGGTAGCGGGGCCCCAAGAGACCCAGTACTTC
CASSQEGVAGPQETQYF
>.|TRBD1|TRBJ1-5|TRBV6-2/TRBV6-3
TGTGCCAGCAGTTACTCGATCCGGCAGGGGGGTGATCAGCCCCAGCATTTT
CASSYSIRQGGDQPQHF
>.|TRBD2|TRBJ2-1|TRBV6-6
TGTGCCAGCAGTAACCCCCTAGCGGGAGCCTACAATGAGCAGTTCTTC
CASSNPLAGAYNEQFF
>once|.|TRBJ1-5|TRBV28
TGTGCCAGCAGTTTAGGAGGACGGGAGTTGGAGCCCCAGCATTTT
CASSLGGRELEPQHF
>.|TRBD1|TRBJ2-7|TRBV20-1
TGCAGTGCTAGTCGGGACAGGGCGGACGAGCAGTACTTC
CSASRDRADEQYF